The 21 T cell receptor beta chains reported below all come from one sample, sequenced in a study of Ad26.COV2.S vaccination and SARS-CoV-2 variants. Measured with immunoSEQ multiplex PCR; TCRdb has only the in-frame clones, and not every one. Of about 350,000 clones listed, around 88% are singletons. Documented treatment: around 19 received Ad26.COV2.S at low or high dose, single or two shots; 5 received placebo; per-sample allocation not given. The study sampled participants on day 63 after the first vaccine or placebo injection. This material consisted of peripheral blood, taken in a trial of Ad26.COV2.S vaccine versus placebo. These receptors all stem from a person between 18 and 65 years old who received the Ad26.COV2.S COVID-19 vaccine or a placebo.

This clone appeared once. The chain recombines TRBV12-3 or TRBV12-4 with TRBJ1-2; D perhaps matches TRBD1 (5 bases). Trimming took 4 bases from V and 4 from J, leaving 10 bases between them. The CDR3 extends over 13 amino acids. The CDR3 coding sequence is TGTGCCAGCAGTTCCGGGACTCCCTATGGCTACACCTTC. Residues: CASSSGTPYGYTF.

V and J are TRBV5-4 and TRBJ1-4, with D perhaps matching TRBD1 (6 bases). The CDR3 runs 17 residues. The V end lost 2 bases, the J end lost 1 base, and 15 bases lay between the germline ends. Germline assignment: CDR1 SGHNT and CDR2 YYREEE (reference sequence). CDR3 amino acids: CASSFSRGQGTNEKLFF. The CDR3 nucleotides are TGTGCCAGCAGCTTTTCCCGGGGGCAGGGAACTAATGAAAAACTGTTTTTT.

The chain uses TRBV3-1 (or the pseudogene TRBV3-2) and TRBJ1-4; D not certain. Germline lookup yields CDR1 LGHDT and CDR2 YNNKEL (reference sequence). Trimming stripped 2 bases from V and 4 bases from J, with 8 bases between. This CDR3 is built from 14 residues. The CDR3: CASSQFGFNEKLFF. CDR3 nucleotide sequence: TGTGCCAGCAGCCAATTCGGGTTTAATGAAAAACTGTTTTTT.

This clone was observed a handful of times. V and J are TRBV4-1 and TRBJ1-6; D is uncertain. From germline, CDR1 is MGHRA and CDR2 YSYEKL. Trimming pared 8 bases from V and 8 bases from J, leaving 13 bases between. This CDR3 spans 13 amino acids. Here the CDR3 DNA reads TGCGCCAGCGGTGTGGAGATGGATTCACCCCTCCACTTT. It specifies CASGVEMDSPLHF.

About this clone: This specimen includes other DNA sequences encoding the same CDR3. V is TRBV7-8 and J is TRBJ2-5; 9 bases line up with TRBD1. Germline trimming cut 5 bases from V and 4 bases from J; bases unmatched to any gene: 2. CDR1 and CDR2 from the germline V gene are SGHVS and FQNEAQ. The CDR3 spans 13 residues. CDR3 region: CASSRDRAETQYF. The CDR3 nucleotides read TGTGCCAGCAGCAGGGACAGGGCAGAGACCCAGTACTTC.

The chain combines TRBV12-3 or TRBV12-4 with TRBJ2-7; D is unresolved. Trimming removed 4 bases at V and 3 bases at J, with 10 bases between. The CDR3 is 13 amino acids. The CDR3, as DNA: TGTGCCAGCAGTTCGGACGCAAGCTACGAGCAGTACTTC. Protein sequence: CASSSDASYEQYF.

The rearrangement links TRBV2 to TRBJ1-4; 8 bases are shared with TRBD1. The ends lost 6 bases at V and 3 bases at J; junction bases unmatched: 6. The V gene's germline CDR1 is SNHLY and CDR2 FYNNEI. This CDR3 has 15 amino acids. CDR3 in DNA: TGTGCCAGCAGGGGACAGGTACTCGCTAATGAAAAACTGTTTTTT. Amino acids: CASRGQVLANEKLFF. Drawing the rest from reference TRBV2 and TRBJ1-4, the complete variable domain is EPEVTQTPSHQVTQMGQEVILRCVPISNHLYFYWYRQILGQKVEFLVSFYNNEISEKSEIFDDQFSVERPDGSNFTLKIRSTKLEDSAMYFCASRGQVLANEKLFFGSGTQLSVL.

The chain employs TRBV6-5 and TRBJ2-7; possibly TRBD2 for D (5 bases). The germline V gene has CDR1 MNHEY and CDR2 SVGAGI. Trimming removed 7 bases from V and 7 bases from J, with 23 bases in between. This CDR3 region has 15 residues. The CDR3 loop reads CASTPGLTPRGEQYF. The CDR3 bases are TGTGCCAGCACCCCCGGACTTACCCCACGTGGGGAGCAGTACTTC.

This chain connects TRBV5-1 to TRBJ2-7, with TRBD1 matching 7 bases. Looked up from germline, CDR1 is SGHRS and CDR2 is YFSETQ. The length of the CDR3 is 14 residues. V was clipped by 2 bases and J by 1 base; unmatched bases: 3. The CDR3 loop reads CASSFRGISYEQYF. The CDR3, as DNA: TGCGCCAGCAGCTTCAGGGGGATTTCCTACGAGCAGTACTTC.

The chain is built from TRBV9 and TRBJ1-2; D is possibly TRBD1 (6 bases). Germline CDR1 reads SGDLS; CDR2 reads YYNGEE. Trimming shortened V by 4 bases and J by 8 bases, and 9 bases separated the two germline ends. This CDR3 region has 11 residues. The CDR3 DNA reads as TGTGCCAGCAGCAGGGGGAGGGGCTACACCTTC. This gives the protein CASSRGRGYTF.

The chain links TRBV7-6 to TRBJ2-5; 10 bases are a match to TRBD2. With 5 bases clipped from V and 7 bases from J, the junction kept 13 bases outside the gene matches. Per germline, CDR1 SGHVS and CDR2 FNYEAQ. CDR3 length: 16 amino acids. The chain's CDR3 is CASSQAVTSGKGTQYF. The DNA for the CDR3 is TGTGCCAGCAGCCAAGCCGTTACTAGCGGGAAAGGGACCCAGTACTTC.

The chain employs TRBV2 and TRBJ2-7, with TRBD2 identical over 11 bases. J gave up 7 bases and V 6 bases, and 11 bases lay outside the gene matches. In germline, CDR1 is SNHLY, CDR2 FYNNEI. The length of the CDR3 is 15 residues. CDR3 in DNA: TGTGCCAGCAGGGTTAGCGGGAGGGCCTTGAGGGAGCAGTACTTC. Residues: CASRVSGRALREQYF.

The chain links TRBV4-3 to TRBJ2-2; D is ambiguous. Germline CDR1 is LGHNA and CDR2 is YSLEER. This CDR3 contains 14 residues. V was pared by 3 bases and J by 4 bases, with 9 bases between. Here the CDR3 reads CASSHSSGTGELFF. The CDR3 bases are TGCGCCAGCAGCCACTCCTCGGGCACCGGGGAGCTGTTTTTT.

The chain carries TRBV7-6 and TRBJ2-7; maybe TRBD2 (7 bases). Looked up from germline, CDR1 is SGHVS and CDR2 is FNYEAQ. The V end was cut by 5 bases, the J end by 7 bases, with 15 bases between. The CDR3 spans 13 residues. This chain's CDR3 is CASSPRRGQEQYF. CDR3 nucleotides: TGTGCCAGCAGCCCACGGCGGGGGCAAGAGCAGTACTTC.

Worth noting for this clone: This sample also contains other DNA sequences that code for the same CDR3. The chain carries TRBV5-1 and TRBJ2-1; no definite D call. V was cut by 2 bases and J by 9 bases, with 6 bases left in between. This CDR3 comprises 11 residues. CDR1 and CDR2 (germline): SGHRS, YFSETQ. CDR3 in amino acids: CASSLRLEQFF. In DNA form, the CDR3 reads TGCGCCAGCAGCTTAAGGCTTGAGCAGTTCTTC.

This chain joins TRBV28 and TRBJ2-5, with unresolved D. Germline V gives CDR1 MDHEN, CDR2 SYDVKM. Trimming pared 4 bases from V and 10 bases from J, leaving 10 bases between. The CDR3 covers 11 residues. The CDR3: CASSSGRVQYF. CDR3 nucleotides: TGTGCCAGCAGTTCCGGACGGGTCCAGTACTTC.

This chain uses TRBV6-6 with TRBJ1-3; no firm D call. Germline assignment: CDR1 MNHNY and CDR2 SVGAGI (reference sequence). The CDR3 consists of 12 residues. V lost 8 bases and J 0 bases, leaving 5 bases between the germline ends. The CDR3 protein is CASGDSGNTIYF. CDR3 DNA sequence: TGTGCCAGCGGTGACTCTGGAAACACCATATATTTT.

J is TRBJ2-3 and V is TRBV7-9; D gene uncertain. CDR3 length: 15 residues. From germline, CDR1 is SEHNR and CDR2 FQNEAQ (reference sequence). The ends were cut back, 5 bases at V and 0 bases at J, with 12 bases in the middle. This chain's CDR3 is CASSQTSSSTDTQYF. Here the CDR3 DNA reads TGTGCCAGCAGCCAGACAAGCTCTAGCACAGATACGCAGTATTTT.

The chain recombines TRBV7-2 with TRBJ2-5; 9 bases are shared with TRBD2. The ends lost 2 bases at V and 1 base at J; junction bases unmatched: 2. The CDR3 is 15 residues long. In germline, CDR1 is SGHTA, CDR2 FQGNSA. CDR3 region: CASSLLAGAQETQYF. CDR3 DNA sequence: TGTGCCAGCAGCTTATTAGCGGGAGCCCAAGAGACCCAGTACTTC.

The chain combines TRBV28 with TRBJ2-7; D may be TRBD1 (5 bases). V lost 5 bases and J 0 bases, leaving 14 bases between the germline ends. The CDR3 loop spans 15 amino acids. The germline V gene encodes CDR1 MDHEN and CDR2 SYDVKM. In DNA, the CDR3 is TGTGCCAGCAGTCCTGTAGGGGCCCTCTCCTACGAGCAGTACTTC. As protein: CASSPVGALSYEQYF.

This chain connects TRBV11-2 to TRBJ1-4; 9 bases are shared with TRBD1. Germline lookup yields CDR1 SGHAT and CDR2 FQNNGV. J lost 8 bases, V lost 5 bases, and 3 bases had no gene match. The CDR3 is made up of 13 amino acids. The CDR3 reads CASSATGGEKLFF. The CDR3 DNA sequence: TGTGCCAGCAGCGCCACAGGGGGCGAAAAACTGTTTTTT.